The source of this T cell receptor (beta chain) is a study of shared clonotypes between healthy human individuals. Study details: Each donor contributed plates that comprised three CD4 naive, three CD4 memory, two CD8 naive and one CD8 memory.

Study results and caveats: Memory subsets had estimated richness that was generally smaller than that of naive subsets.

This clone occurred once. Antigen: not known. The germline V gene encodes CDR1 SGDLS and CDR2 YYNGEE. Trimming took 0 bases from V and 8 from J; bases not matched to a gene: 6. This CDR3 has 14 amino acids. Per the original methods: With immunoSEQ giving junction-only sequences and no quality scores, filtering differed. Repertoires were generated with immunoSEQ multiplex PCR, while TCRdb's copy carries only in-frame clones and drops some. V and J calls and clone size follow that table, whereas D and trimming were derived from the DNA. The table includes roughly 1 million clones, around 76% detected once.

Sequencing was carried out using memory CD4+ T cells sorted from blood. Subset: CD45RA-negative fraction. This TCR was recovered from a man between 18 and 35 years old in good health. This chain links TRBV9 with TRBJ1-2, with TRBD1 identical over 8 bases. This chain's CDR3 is CASSVALGTGGYTF. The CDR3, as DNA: TGTGCCAGCAGCGTAGCCCTGGGGACAGGCGGCTACACCTTC.